This TCR beta chain was observed in a study of neurological immune-mediated disorders. For the study at large: Secondary progressive disease was present in 3, and relapsing-remitting disease in some 30, of the 35 or so multiple sclerosis patients.

TCRdb itself ran the 5' RACE reads through MiXCR, one entry per CDR3 protein. Of some 46,000 distinct CDR3 sequences in the sample, around 4.5% are singletons; the top ten hold around 6%. This clonotype was seen repeatedly, ten times or more. For the unsorted libraries, 2 million PBMCs stored at -80 C served as input. Unmatched junction bases numbered 6, after V lost 7 bases and J lost 2 bases. CDR3 length equals 14 residues. The germline gives CDR1 MNHEY, CDR2 SVGEGT. V is TRBV6-2 or TRBV6-3 and J is TRBJ2-7; 9 bases match TRBD2. The sequence came from a woman in her sixties or seventies with multiple sclerosis. The sample taken for sequencing was PBMCs. CDR3 region: CASIRSGGPYEQYF. The CDR3 DNA sequence: TGTGCCAGCATTCGTAGCGGGGGCCCCTACGAGCAGTACTTC.